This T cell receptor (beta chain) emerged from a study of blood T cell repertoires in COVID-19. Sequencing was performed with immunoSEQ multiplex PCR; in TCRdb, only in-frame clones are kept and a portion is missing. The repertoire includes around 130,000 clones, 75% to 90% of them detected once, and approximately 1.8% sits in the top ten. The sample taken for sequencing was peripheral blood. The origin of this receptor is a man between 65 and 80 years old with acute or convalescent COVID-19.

CDR3 DNA: TGCAGTGCTAGTACCGTAGAGAACACTGAAGCTTTCTTT. Translating gives CSASTVENTEAFF. This chain joins TRBV20-1 and TRBJ1-1; D gene unclear. Germline V gives CDR1 DFQATT, CDR2 SNEGSKA (reference sequence). Trimming shortened V by 3 bases and J by 1 base, and 9 bases separated the two germline ends. CDR3 length equals 13 residues.